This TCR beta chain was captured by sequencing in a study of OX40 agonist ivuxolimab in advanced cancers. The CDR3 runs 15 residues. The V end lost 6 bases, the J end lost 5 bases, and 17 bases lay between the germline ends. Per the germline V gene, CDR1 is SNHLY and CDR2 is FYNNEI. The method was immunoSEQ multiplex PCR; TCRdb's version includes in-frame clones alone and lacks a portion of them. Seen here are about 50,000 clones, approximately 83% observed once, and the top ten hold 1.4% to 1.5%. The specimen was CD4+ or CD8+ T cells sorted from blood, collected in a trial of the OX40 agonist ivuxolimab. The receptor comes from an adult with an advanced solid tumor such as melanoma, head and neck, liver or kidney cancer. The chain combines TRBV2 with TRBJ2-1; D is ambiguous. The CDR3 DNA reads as TGTGCCAGCAGCCTTACCCGAGGAAGGGACAATGAGCAGTTCTTC. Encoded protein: CASSLTRGRDNEQFF.